The present entry profiles one T cell receptor beta chain with its context. TCRdb reprocessed the 5' RACE reads and stores each CDR3 protein as one record, lacking DNA. The sample includes roughly 300,000 distinct CDR3 sequences. The data originate from a study of T cells expressing NK-cell markers. Study-wide background: Sorted CD3+CD56+NKG2C+, CD3+CD56+NKG2C- and CD3+CD56-NKG2C+ T cells supplied TCR beta repertoires.

This CDR3 region has 11 residues. Per germline, CDR1 MNHEY and CDR2 SVGEGT. The V call is TRBV6-2 or TRBV6-3, the J call TRBJ1-2. Sample: blood T cells: a sorted CD56 or NKG2C T cell subset, CD4+ or CD8+ T cells, or bulk PBMC T cells (not recorded which). The clonotype originates from a woman between 18 and 70 years old in good health. CDR3 loop: CASLTEYGYTF.